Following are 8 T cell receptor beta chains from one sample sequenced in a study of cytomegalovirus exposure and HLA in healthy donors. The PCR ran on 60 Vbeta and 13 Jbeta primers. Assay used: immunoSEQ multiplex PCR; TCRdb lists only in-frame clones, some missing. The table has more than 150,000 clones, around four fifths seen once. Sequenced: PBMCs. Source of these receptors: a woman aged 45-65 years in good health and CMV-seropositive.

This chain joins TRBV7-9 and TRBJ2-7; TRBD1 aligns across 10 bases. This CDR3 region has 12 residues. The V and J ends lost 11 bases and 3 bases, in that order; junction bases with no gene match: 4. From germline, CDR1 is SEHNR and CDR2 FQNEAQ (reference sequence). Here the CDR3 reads CAGGDRGYEQYF. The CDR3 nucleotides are TGTGCCGGGGGGGACAGGGGCTACGAGCAGTACTTC.

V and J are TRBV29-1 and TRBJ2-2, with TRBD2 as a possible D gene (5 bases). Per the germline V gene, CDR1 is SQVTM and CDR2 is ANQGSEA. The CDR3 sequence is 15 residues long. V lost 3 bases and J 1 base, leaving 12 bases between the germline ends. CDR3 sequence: CSVDGLEGNTGELFF. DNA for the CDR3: TGCAGCGTTGATGGGCTAGAGGGGAACACCGGGGAGCTGTTTTTT.

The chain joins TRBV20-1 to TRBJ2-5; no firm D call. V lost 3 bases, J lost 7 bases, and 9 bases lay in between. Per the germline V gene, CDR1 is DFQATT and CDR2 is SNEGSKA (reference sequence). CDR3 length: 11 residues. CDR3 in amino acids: CSARLDVTQYF. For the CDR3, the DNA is TGCAGTGCTAGGTTAGATGTGACCCAGTACTTC.

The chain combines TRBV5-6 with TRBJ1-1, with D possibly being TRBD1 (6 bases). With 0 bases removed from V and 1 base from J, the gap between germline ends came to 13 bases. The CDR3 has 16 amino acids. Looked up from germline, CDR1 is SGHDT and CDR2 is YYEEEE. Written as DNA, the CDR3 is TGTGCCAGCAGCTTGGCCGGAAACAGGGAGAACACTGAAGCTTTCTTT. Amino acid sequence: CASSLAGNRENTEAFF.

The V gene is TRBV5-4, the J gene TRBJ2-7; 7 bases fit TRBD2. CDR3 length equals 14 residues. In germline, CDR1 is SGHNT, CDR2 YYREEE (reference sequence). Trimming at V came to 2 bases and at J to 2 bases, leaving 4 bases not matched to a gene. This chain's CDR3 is CASSFGGSAYEQYF. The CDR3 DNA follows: TGTGCCAGCAGCTTTGGCGGGAGTGCCTACGAGCAGTACTTC.

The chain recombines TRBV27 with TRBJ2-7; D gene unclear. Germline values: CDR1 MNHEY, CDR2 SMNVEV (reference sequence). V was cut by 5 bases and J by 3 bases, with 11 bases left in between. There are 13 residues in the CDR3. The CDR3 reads CASSPDRLYEQYF. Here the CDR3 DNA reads TGTGCCAGCAGTCCCGATCGACTCTACGAGCAGTACTTC.

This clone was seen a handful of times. The CDR3 DNA is TGTGCCAGCAAGCAGGGGGCCGGAACTCAGCCCCAGCATTTT. It specifies CASKQGAGTQPQHF. The V call is TRBV28, the J call TRBJ1-5, with 8 nucleotides matching TRBD1. The CDR3 runs 14 residues. After removal of 7 bases from V and 6 bases from J, the junction contained 8 bases not matched to a gene. Per the germline V gene, CDR1 is MDHEN and CDR2 is SYDVKM.

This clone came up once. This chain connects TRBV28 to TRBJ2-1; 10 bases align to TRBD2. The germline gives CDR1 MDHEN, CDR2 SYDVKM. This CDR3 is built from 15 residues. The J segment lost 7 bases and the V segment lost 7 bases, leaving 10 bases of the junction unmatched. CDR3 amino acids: CASILSGRARNEQFF. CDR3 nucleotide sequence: TGTGCCAGCATACTAAGCGGGAGGGCCAGGAATGAGCAGTTCTTC. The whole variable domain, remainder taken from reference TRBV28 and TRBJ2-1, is DVKVTQSSRYLVKRTGEKVFLECVQDMDHENMFWYRQDPGLGLRLIYFSYDVKMKEKGDIPEGYSVSREKKERFSLILESASTNQTSMYLCASILSGRARNEQFFGPGTRLTVL.